Each of the 15 T cell receptor beta chains below was sequenced from the same sample in a study of blood T cell repertoires in COVID-19. Libraries were prepared by immunoSEQ multiplex PCR; TCRdb keeps only in-frame clonotypes and omits some of them. In the table there are 300,000 or so clones, more than 90% of which are singletons. Input material: PBMCs or T cells enriched from blood (not recorded which). The receptors come from a man in his 60s who had recovered from COVID-19.

This clone was counted a single time. The chain employs TRBV29-1 and TRBJ1-5; weak D call: TRBD1 (5 bases). The CDR3 totals 14 residues. Germline loops: CDR1 SQVTM, CDR2 ANQGSEA. V was cut by 4 bases and J by 0 bases, with 10 bases left in between. The CDR3 is CSVVAGNSNQPQHF. The DNA of the CDR3 is TGCAGCGTTGTAGCAGGGAATAGCAATCAGCCCCAGCATTTT.

In DNA form, the CDR3 reads TGTGCCAGCAGCTTACGACCCCAGGGCTCCTACAATGAGCAGTTCTTC. Its protein is CASSLRPQGSYNEQFF. The gene calls are TRBV7-8 and TRBJ2-1; a weak D match, TRBD1 (5 bases). V lost 2 bases and J 0 bases, leaving 11 bases between the germline ends. Germline CDR1 SGHVS, CDR2 FQNEAQ. This CDR3 spans 16 amino acids.

The CDR3 reads CASSPSGGSYNEQFF. The DNA for the CDR3 is TGTGCCAGCAGTCCCTCCGGCGGATCTTACAATGAGCAGTTCTTC. V gene TRBV28 combines with J gene TRBJ2-1; D uncertain. Germline-derived CDR1 and CDR2 are MDHEN and SYDVKM. The CDR3 contains 15 residues. V lost 5 bases, J lost 4 bases, and 15 bases lay in between.

This chain connects TRBV5-4 to TRBJ1-4; no firm D call. From germline, CDR1 is SGHNT and CDR2 YYREEE (reference sequence). Trimming took off 6 bases at V and 7 bases at J, with 22 bases between the two ends. This CDR3 is built from 16 residues. CDR3 protein: CASTNLETEGSEKLFF. The DNA for the CDR3 is TGTGCCAGCACCAATCTTGAGACCGAGGGATCTGAAAAACTGTTTTTT.

The CDR3 reads CASSYAGTALYNEQFF. CDR3 DNA sequence: TGTGCCAGCAGCTATGCCGGGACAGCCCTCTACAATGAGCAGTTCTTC. The chain carries TRBV11-2 and TRBJ2-1; 7 bases are a match to TRBD1. Germline-derived CDR1 and CDR2 are SGHAT and FQNNGV. The length of the CDR3 is 16 residues. Losses at the gene ends were 4 bases for V and 3 bases for J; bases not matched to a gene: 9.

The J gene is TRBJ2-3, the V gene TRBV6-1, with a weak D call TRBD1 (5 bases). This CDR3 has 14 amino acids. The V gene lost 1 base and the J gene lost 6 bases, with 11 bases spanning the gap. The germline V gene encodes CDR1 MNHNS and CDR2 SASEGT. CDR3 nucleotides: TGTGCCAGCAGTGAAGGACAGAATCAGGATACGCAGTATTTT. It encodes CASSEGQNQDTQYF.

Concerning this clone: Other DNA sequences from this sample encode an identical CDR3 as well. The J gene is TRBJ1-1, the V gene TRBV18; TRBD1 is a possible D gene (6 bases). The germline V gene has CDR1 KGHSH and CDR2 LQKENI. V lost 3 bases, J lost 0 bases, and 11 bases lay in between. The CDR3 totals 15 residues. CDR3: CASSPTQGLNTEAFF. DNA of the CDR3: TGTGCCAGCTCACCCACACAGGGATTGAACACTGAAGCTTTCTTT.

This clone has a handful of counts. The genes are TRBV6-6 and TRBJ2-1, with a tentative D call TRBD1 (6 bases). This CDR3 has 15 amino acids. Trimming stripped 4 bases from V and 2 bases from J, with 12 bases between. Germline CDR1 is MNHNY and CDR2 is SVGAGI (reference sequence). CDR3 residues: CASSSTGETYNEQFF. The DNA of the CDR3 is TGTGCCAGCAGTTCGACAGGAGAAACCTACAATGAGCAGTTCTTC.

About this clone: The same CDR3 is also encoded by other DNA sequences in this sample. The rearrangement links TRBV5-4 to TRBJ1-1; D not certain. Germline V lookup: CDR1 SGHNT, CDR2 YYREEE (reference sequence). V lost 4 bases to trimming and J lost 1 base, with 14 bases between them. The CDR3 spans 15 residues. The chain's CDR3 is CASSLTPGGNTEAFF. The DNA for the CDR3 is TGTGCCAGCAGCCTAACTCCGGGTGGGAACACTGAAGCTTTCTTT.

The chain is built from TRBV5-8 and TRBJ2-2; 7 bases line up with TRBD1. This CDR3 is 16 amino acids long. Germline V lookup: CDR1 SGHTS, CDR2 YDEGEE. Trimming cost V 1 base and J 4 bases; bases outside gene matches: 7. Here the CDR3 DNA reads TGTGCCAGCAGCTTGTCGATCAGGGGGATCACCGGGGAGCTGTTTTTT. Translation gives CASSLSIRGITGELFF.

The chain combines TRBV4-1 with TRBJ2-7; 7 bases agree with TRBD2. V trimming: 1 base; J trimming: 0 bases; junction bases outside the gene matches: 3. The CDR3 is made up of 15 amino acids. CDR1 is MGHRA and CDR2 is YSYEKL in the germline V gene. CDR3 sequence: CASSQGGSNSYEQYF. The CDR3 nucleotides read TGCGCCAGCAGCCAAGGCGGGAGTAACTCCTACGAGCAGTACTTC.

The rearrangement uses TRBV5-1 and TRBJ2-1, with 9 bases identical to TRBD1. Germline V gene sequence: CDR1 SGHRS, CDR2 YFSETQ. V was pared by 6 bases and J by 7 bases, with 5 bases of the junction left unmatched. The CDR3 consists of 13 residues. The CDR3 coding sequence is TGCGCCAGCATTGACAGGGGGAGGAATGAGCAGTTCTTC. Translating it yields CASIDRGRNEQFF.

This chain connects TRBV12-3 or TRBV12-4 to TRBJ2-7; D gene ambiguous. V was trimmed by 2 bases and J by 2 bases, leaving 7 bases between them. The CDR3 is made up of 13 amino acids. The CDR3 DNA is TGTGCCAGCAGTTTAATGTCAGCCTACGAGCAGTACTTC. This codes for CASSLMSAYEQYF.

J is TRBJ1-1 and V is TRBV7-2, with D perhaps TRBD1 (6 bases). Germline V CDR1 and CDR2: SGHTA, FQGNSA. Trimming stripped 6 bases from V and 3 bases from J, with 11 bases between. The CDR3 covers 13 residues. The CDR3 DNA follows: TGTGCCAGCAGGACAGGCACGTACACTGAAGCTTTCTTT. It is translated as CASRTGTYTEAFF. Complete variable domain (other parts from reference TRBV7-2 and TRBJ1-1): GAGVSQSPSNKVTEKGKDVELRCDPISGHTALYWYRQSLGQGLEFLIYFQGNSAPDKSGLPSDRFSAERTGGSVSTLTIQRTQQEDSAVYLCASRTGTYTEAFFGQGTRLTVV.

The chain links TRBV4-3 to TRBJ1-6, with a possible D match to TRBD1 (5 bases). The length of the CDR3 is 16 residues. CDR1 and CDR2 (germline): LGHNA, YSLEER. With 4 bases removed from V and 4 bases from J, the gap between germline ends came to 14 bases. CDR3 protein: CASSLDQGSYNSPLHF. The CDR3 DNA reads TGCGCCAGCAGCCTAGACCAGGGCTCTTATAATTCACCCCTCCACTTT.